These 2 T cell receptor beta chains share one sample of origin, sequenced in a study of T-cell memory formation after mild COVID-19 (dated by TCRdb to 2020 to 2023). The protocol used for the library was 5' RACE. Instrument on record: Illumina NovaSeq 6000. TCRdb handled the public reads itself, with Q25 trimming in fastp and clone calling in MiXCR, and kept productive beta chains. Each CDR3 protein appears once, grouped with its most common genes and DNA. The sample has nearly 350,000 distinct CDR3 sequences on record, 10% to 15% of them singletons. The ten largest clones add up to about a fifth of the sample. Source material: PBMCs or a T cell subset sorted from them (not recorded which). The receptors stem from a man aged 18 to 30 who had mild COVID-19 (a few samples of this study predate the infection). The sample titles of this study are shuffled in the database, so cell type and time point are left out; the donor was told from shared clones.

This clonotype has only one observation. CDR3 nucleotide sequence: TGTGCCAGCCGCACTTACGAGCAGTGCGTC. Protein product: CASRTYEQCV. This chain connects TRBV2 to TRBJ2-7; no clear D. The germline CDR1 and CDR2 sequences are SNHLY and FYNNEI. This CDR3 spans 10 amino acids.

CDR3 sequence reads: CASSLDDAGDYGYTF. CDR3 nucleotides: TGTGCCAGCAGCTTAGATGATGCAGGGGACTATGGCTACACCTTC. The V and J genes are TRBV11-2 and TRBJ1-2; D perhaps matches TRBD1 (6 bases). Trimming took 0 bases from V and 3 from J, leaving 11 bases between them. Germline lookup yields CDR1 SGHAT and CDR2 FQNNGV. This CDR3 spans 15 amino acids. Together with reference TRBV11-2 and TRBJ1-2, the CDR3 gives the full variable domain: EAGVAQSPRYKIIEKRQSVAFWCNPISGHATLYWYQQILGQGPKLLIQFQNNGVVDDSQLPKDRFSAERLKGVDSTLKIQPAKLEDSAVYLCASSLDDAGDYGYTFGSGTRLTVV.